These 10 T cell receptor beta chains were all obtained from the same sample, sequenced in a study of T cells after yellow fever vaccination. TCRdb reanalysed the 5' RACE reads using MiXCR and keeps one entry per CDR3 protein. The sample has some 52,000 distinct CDR3 sequences; 6.6% are singletons. The starting material was CD8+ T cells not binding an NS4B(214-222) dextramer, sorted from PBMCs, obtained about 49 days after the first yellow fever vaccination. The receptors were gathered from a young man who received the YFV17D yellow fever vaccine.

The V call is TRBV29-1, the J call TRBJ2-1; 9 bases fit TRBD2. CDR1 is SQVTM and CDR2 is ANQGSEA in the germline V gene. V shed 3 bases and J 8 bases; nucleotides not matched to a gene: 11. The CDR3 sequence is 15 residues long. The CDR3 coding sequence is TGCAGCGTTGAGAGGGGGCGGGGGGGTAAGGATGAGCAGTTCTTC. This encodes CSVERGRGGKDEQFF.

V gene TRBV27 combines with J gene TRBJ2-1; D is ambiguous. V was shortened by 8 bases and J by 10 bases, with 15 bases between the two germline ends. Per the germline V gene, CDR1 is MNHEY and CDR2 is SMNVEV (reference sequence). The length of the CDR3 is 12 residues. The DNA for the CDR3 is TGTGCCAGCTGGGCCGGGCTAGGCGAGCAGTTCTTC. It yields the protein CASWAGLGEQFF.

This clonotype was picked up a small number of times. This chain connects TRBV19 to TRBJ1-5; D call uncertain. Germline V gene data show CDR1 as LNHDA and CDR2 as SQIVND (reference sequence). The ends were cut back, 5 bases at V and 0 bases at J, with 17 bases in the middle. The CDR3 is 17 residues long. CDR3 bases: TGTGCCAGTAGTGACTCAAGGTTTGGGTATAGCAATCAGCCCCAGCATTTT. Amino acids: CASSDSRFGYSNQPQHF.

This clonotype has more than one count but fewer than ten. The chain links TRBV20-1 to TRBJ1-2; D call uncertain. Trimming removed 3 bases from V and 8 bases from J, with 13 bases in between. The CDR3 is 12 amino acids. From germline, CDR1 is DFQATT and CDR2 SNEGSKA (reference sequence). CDR3: CSARADGEGYTF. For the CDR3, the DNA is TGCAGTGCTAGGGCGGATGGTGAGGGCTACACCTTC.

The chain has TRBV4-1 and TRBJ2-1; a weak D match, TRBD2 (5 bases). The CDR3 extends over 14 amino acids. V lost 5 bases and J lost 10, with 18 bases in between. Germline CDR1 MGHRA, CDR2 YSYEKL. The DNA of the CDR3 is TGCGCCAGCAGCTCCCGGATTGTGACTACAGAGCAGTTCTTC. Protein sequence: CASSSRIVTTEQFF.

In its sample, this clonotype was seen a few times. The chain joins TRBV7-3 to TRBJ1-5, with D maybe TRBD1 (5 bases). The V end lost 0 bases, the J end lost 4 bases, and 10 bases lay between the germline ends. This CDR3 spans 15 amino acids. The germline CDR1 and CDR2 sequences are SGHTA and FQGTGA. CDR3 region: CASSLTGGANQPQHF. DNA of the CDR3: TGTGCCAGCAGCTTAACGGGAGGGGCGAATCAGCCCCAGCATTTT.

V gene TRBV2 combines with J gene TRBJ2-1; no clear D. Germline CDR1 SNHLY, CDR2 FYNNEI. Trimming removed 3 bases from V and 4 bases from J, with 13 bases in between. This CDR3 contains 15 residues. The DNA of the CDR3 is TGTGCCAGCAGTGACGCGTCTCGCCCTTACAATGAGCAGTTCTTC. Its translation: CASSDASRPYNEQFF.

The genes are TRBV20-1 and TRBJ1-1; D possibly corresponds to TRBD1 (5 bases). V lost 3 bases, J lost 11 bases, and 13 bases lay in between. This CDR3 comprises 11 residues. Germline CDR1 is DFQATT and CDR2 is SNEGSKA (reference sequence). The CDR3: CSASGGKLAFF. CDR3 DNA sequence: TGCAGTGCTAGTGGGGGAAAGCTCGCTTTCTTT.

The rearrangement links TRBV6-5 to TRBJ1-2, with 7 positions matching TRBD1. Looked up from germline, CDR1 is MNHEY and CDR2 is SVGAGI. The CDR3 sequence is 16 residues long. The V gene end was trimmed by 2 bases and the J gene end by 4 bases; junction bases not matched to a gene: 10. The CDR3 DNA sequence: TGTGCCAGCAGTTACAGGGGGACAGAGACTACCTATGGCTACACCTTC. This encodes CASSYRGTETTYGYTF.

This clonotype was detected many times. V and J are TRBV4-3 and TRBJ1-6; 8 bases are shared with TRBD1. CDR3 length equals 15 residues. Germline CDR1 is LGHNA and CDR2 is YSLEER. V lost 3 bases to trimming and J lost 6 bases; unmatched junction nucleotides: 4. In DNA, the CDR3 is TGCGCCAGCAGCCACGGAGACAGGGGTAATTCACCCCTCCACTTT. Translation: CASSHGDRGNSPLHF.